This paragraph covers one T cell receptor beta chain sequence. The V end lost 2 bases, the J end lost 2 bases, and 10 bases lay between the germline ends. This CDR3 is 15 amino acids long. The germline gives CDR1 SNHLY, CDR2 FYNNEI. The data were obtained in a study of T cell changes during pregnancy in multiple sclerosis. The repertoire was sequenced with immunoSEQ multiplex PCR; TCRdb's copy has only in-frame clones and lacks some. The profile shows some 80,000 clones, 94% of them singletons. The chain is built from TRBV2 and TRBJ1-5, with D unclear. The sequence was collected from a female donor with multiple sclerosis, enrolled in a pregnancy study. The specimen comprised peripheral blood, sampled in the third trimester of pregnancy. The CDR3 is CASSERGLGNQPQHF. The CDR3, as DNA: TGTGCCAGCAGTGAAAGAGGGTTGGGCAATCAGCCCCAGCATTTT.